A selection of T cell receptor beta chains follows, all from one sample in a study of OX40 agonist ivuxolimab in advanced cancers. Some clones are missing from TCRdb's copy, which holds only in-frame ones; the method was immunoSEQ multiplex PCR. Found here are 55,000 to 75,000 clones, around 80% of them singletons; the top ten hold roughly 1.2%. The specimen was CD4+ or CD8+ T cells sorted from blood, collected in a trial of the OX40 agonist ivuxolimab. These receptors were taken from an adult with an advanced solid tumor such as melanoma, head and neck, liver or kidney cancer. The CDR3 runs from the conserved cysteine through the conserved F or W. The D gene is left open where the match is weak. Size tells how often a clone was seen (once, few, many) or the class of an expanded clone, and some rows leave it out.

D,J,size,V,DNA,CDR3
-,TRBJ2-5,-,TRBV5-8,TGTGCCAGCAGTAAAGTGACCCAGTACTTC,CASSKVTQYF
TRBD1,TRBJ2-7,-,TRBV4-1,TGCGCCAGCAGCCAAGATTTAACAGGGGCGTACAACGAGCAGTACTTC,CASSQDLTGAYNEQYF
-,TRBJ1-4,-,TRBV2,TGTGCCAGTAGGGGACTGGGTGAAAAACTGTTTTTT,CASRGLGEKLFF
-,TRBJ1-2,-,TRBV4-1,TGCGCCAGCAGCCGACGACCGCTCGATGAATATGGCTACACCTTC,CASSRRPLDEYGYTF
TRBD1,TRBJ1-1,-,TRBV5-4,TGTGCCAGCAGCTGGGGGACAGGGAAGAACACTGAAGCTTTCTTT,CASSWGTGKNTEAFF
-,TRBJ1-4,-,TRBV2,TGTGCCAGCACTCGGGGGCGATCTAATGAAAAACTGTTTTTT,CASTRGRSNEKLFF
-,TRBJ1-1,-,TRBV19,TGTGCCAGTAGTAAGAATCGGGGGATGAACACTGAAGCTTTCTTT,CASSKNRGMNTEAFF
-,TRBJ1-5,-,TRBV2,TGTGCCAGCATTAGGGATCGCAATCAGCCCCAGCATTTT,CASIRDRNQPQHF
TRBD1,TRBJ1-1,-,TRBV6-5,TGTGCCAGCAGTTGGACAGGGGGGAACACTGAAGCTTTCTTT,CASSWTGGNTEAFF
TRBD1,TRBJ2-1,-,TRBV14,TGTGCCAGCAGCCGCGGGACAGGGATGTATGACAAAGTAGAGAACAATGAGCAGTTCTTC,CASSRGTGMYDKVENNEQFF
TRBD1,TRBJ1-4,-,TRBV9,TGTGCCAGCAGCCCACAGGGGGGGACAACTAATGAAAAACTGTTTTTT,CASSPQGGTTNEKLFF
-,TRBJ1-1,-,TRBV28,TGTGCCAGCAGTTTATGGACAGGAAGCATGAACACTGAAGCTTTCTTT,CASSLWTGSMNTEAFF
-,TRBJ1-5,-,TRBV19,TGTGCCAGTAGTATTCTTTTTCAGCCCCAGCATTTT,CASSILFQPQHF
-,TRBJ1-1,-,TRBV19,TGTGCCAGTAGGGAAATACCACGGACCATGAACACTGAAGCTTTCTTT,CASREIPRTMNTEAFF
-,TRBJ1-6,-,TRBV2,TGTGCCAGCAGTGATCGGGCAAATTCACCCCTCCACTTT,CASSDRANSPLHF
-,TRBJ1-1,-,TRBV13,TGTGCCAGCAGCTTTGGGGGTAGTGTTGAAGCTTTCTTT,CASSFGGSVEAFF
TRBD1,TRBJ2-7,-,TRBV7-2,TGTGCCAGCAGCTCCCGGACAGGCTACGAGCAGTACTTC,CASSSRTGYEQYF
TRBD1,TRBJ1-4,once,TRBV6-5,TGTGCCAGCAGTTACTCCGACAGGGAGGATGAAAAACTGTTTTTT,CASSYSDREDEKLFF
-,TRBJ2-6,-,TRBV7-2,TGTGCCAGCAGCCCTAGGGGGGTAGGGGCCAACGTCCTGACTTTC,CASSPRGVGANVLTF
-,TRBJ1-3,-,TRBV7-2,TGTGCCAGCAGCTTTCAAGGGGACGGAAACACCATATATTTT,CASSFQGDGNTIYF
-,TRBJ2-2,-,TRBV5-1,TGCGCCAGCAGCATGTCCGGGACAAGCACCGGGGAGCTGTTTTTT,CASSMSGTSTGELFF
TRBD1,TRBJ2-2,-,TRBV29-1,TGCAGCGTTGCCCGACAGGGGTTGGACACCGGGGAGCTGTTTTTT,CSVARQGLDTGELFF
-,TRBJ1-4,-,TRBV4-2,TGTGCCAGCAGCCCCCTCCAGGGGCGACCAACTAATGAAAAACTGTTTTTT,CASSPLQGRPTNEKLFF